Given below is one TCR beta chain in context. What it binds is unknown. The sample comes from a study of T-cell reconstitution after alpha-beta-depleted transplantation in children. Study findings and constraints: Newly generated T cells supplied most T-cell counts and diversity one year post-transplant.

TCRbeta library construction was performed incorporating unique molecular identifiers. TCRdb processed the PCR reads anew with MiXCR; each CDR3 protein has one entry. This sample yields about 590,000 distinct CDR3 sequences, of which about an eighth are seen a single time; 2% to 2.5% belongs to the top ten. The CDR3 sequence is 19 residues long. The J segment lost 5 bases and the V segment lost 0 bases, leaving 8 bases of the junction unmatched. Looked up from germline, CDR1 is MNHEY and CDR2 is SVGEGT. This chain connects TRBV6-2 or TRBV6-3 to TRBJ2-1, with 15 nucleotides matching TRBD2. The TCR sequence derives from a male patient aged 10-17 years who had a stem cell transplant for acute myeloid leukemia, so the T cells may come from the graft donor. The sequenced sample was PBMCs, mostly from graft donor cells, obtained 360 days after TCRalphabeta/CD19-depleted stem cell transplant. As DNA, the CDR3 is TGTGCCAGCAGTTACTCGACGGGACTAGCGGGAGGTAGGCACAATGAGCAGTTCTTC. Protein product: CASSYSTGLAGGRHNEQFF.